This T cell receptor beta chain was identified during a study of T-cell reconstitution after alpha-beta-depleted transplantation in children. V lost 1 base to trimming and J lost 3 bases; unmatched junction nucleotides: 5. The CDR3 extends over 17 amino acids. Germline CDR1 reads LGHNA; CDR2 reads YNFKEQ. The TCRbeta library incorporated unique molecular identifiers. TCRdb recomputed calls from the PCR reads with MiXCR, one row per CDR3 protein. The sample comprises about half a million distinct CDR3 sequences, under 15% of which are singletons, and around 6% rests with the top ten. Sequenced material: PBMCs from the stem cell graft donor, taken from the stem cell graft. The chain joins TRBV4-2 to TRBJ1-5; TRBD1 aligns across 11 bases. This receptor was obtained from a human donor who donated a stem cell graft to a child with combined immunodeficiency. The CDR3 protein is CASSQVLDRGLNQPQHF. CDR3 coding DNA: TGTGCCAGCAGCCAAGTCTTGGACAGGGGGCTCAATCAGCCCCAGCATTTT.